This section outlines one T cell receptor beta chain sequence together with its context. What it binds is not known. The data stem from a study of beta chain features in type 1 diabetes. Study context: Patients did not differ from healthy donors in age, gender or cell yield.

What was sequenced were expressed TCRB transcripts, since all of the isolated RNA had been reverse transcribed. The repertoire was sequenced with immunoSEQ multiplex PCR; TCRdb's copy has only in-frame clones and lacks some. The repertoire holds some 640,000 clones, with over 11% as singletons. The V gene's germline CDR1 is MDHEN and CDR2 SYDVKM. Trimming pared 5 bases from V and 10 bases from J, leaving 14 bases between. The CDR3 consists of 12 residues. Overall study results and limits: Type 1 diabetes patients showed a moderate but significant shortening of TCRB CDR3s in all four CD4+ subsets.

This chain uses TRBV28 with TRBJ1-1; D is uncertain. The receptor comes from a man younger than 35 with type 1 diabetes. Sequencing was performed on naive CD4+ T cells from blood. The CDR3 is CASSNRAGGAFF. In DNA, the CDR3 is TGTGCCAGCAGTAATAGGGCCGGTGGAGCTTTCTTT.